This is a list of T cell receptor beta chains from one sample in a study of early T cells in non-severe SARS-CoV-2 infection. TCRdb re-derived calls from the 5' RACE reads in MiXCR, one entry per CDR3 protein. The data hold about 62,000 distinct CDR3 sequences, with roughly 8.8% observed a single time. Sequencing used whole blood. Every receptor here comes from an adult who was a healthcare worker with PCR-confirmed SARS-CoV-2 infection or an uninfected control (not recorded which). Both conserved end residues are part of each CDR3. The order of the fields is clone size, V gene, D gene, J gene, CDR3 protein, CDR3 DNA. D genes are given only for firm matches. Clone size is shown for a subset of rows, as once, few, many or a class of expanded clone.

abundance: .
v_gene: TRBV11-2
d_gene: .
j_gene: TRBJ2-3
CDR3aa: CASSSGRRQEYF
CDR3nt: TGTGCCAGCAGCTCGGGACGGCGGCAGGAGTATTTT

abundance: few
v_gene: TRBV12-3/TRBV12-4
d_gene: .
j_gene: TRBJ2-3
CDR3aa: CASSRTESTDTQYF
CDR3nt: TGTGCCAGCAGTAGGACTGAAAGCACAGATACGCAGTATTTT

abundance: few
v_gene: TRBV4-1
d_gene: .
j_gene: TRBJ2-3
CDR3aa: CASSQAGGTDTQYF
CDR3nt: TGCGCCAGCAGCCAAGCCGGGGGAACAGATACGCAGTATTTT

abundance: many
v_gene: TRBV2
d_gene: TRBD1
j_gene: TRBJ2-1
CDR3aa: CASVDRGFSYNEQFF
CDR3nt: TGTGCCAGCGTAGACAGGGGCTTCTCCTACAATGAGCAGTTCTTC

abundance: .
v_gene: TRBV5-1
d_gene: .
j_gene: TRBJ2-2
CDR3aa: CASSLAGRSNTGELFF
CDR3nt: TGCGCCAGCAGCTTGGCCGGCAGAAGTAACACCGGGGAGCTGTTTTTT

abundance: few
v_gene: TRBV7-7
d_gene: .
j_gene: TRBJ2-5
CDR3aa: CASSFTGLGETQYF
CDR3nt: TGTGCCAGCAGCTTCACCGGACTGGGGGAGACCCAGTACTTC

abundance: many
v_gene: TRBV30
d_gene: .
j_gene: TRBJ1-5
CDR3aa: CAWSGGSNQPQHF
CDR3nt: TGTGCCTGGAGTGGGGGGAGCAATCAGCCCCAGCATTTT

abundance: many
v_gene: TRBV15
d_gene: .
j_gene: TRBJ1-6
CDR3aa: CATSMPTGWDNSPLHF
CDR3nt: TGTGCCACCAGCATGCCCACAGGATGGGATAATTCACCCCTCCACTTT

abundance: many
v_gene: TRBV20-1
d_gene: .
j_gene: TRBJ1-3
CDR3aa: CSARHNTRRNTIYF
CDR3nt: TGCAGTGCTAGGCACAACACCCGGCGGAACACCATATATTTT

abundance: .
v_gene: TRBV2
d_gene: .
j_gene: TRBJ2-1
CDR3aa: CASGGESYNEQFF
CDR3nt: TGTGCCAGCGGGGGTGAGTCCTACAATGAGCAGTTCTTC

abundance: few
v_gene: TRBV10-1
d_gene: .
j_gene: TRBJ1-2
CDR3aa: CASSSDRSYGYTF
CDR3nt: TGCGCCAGCAGCTCGGACAGATCCTATGGCTACACCTTC

abundance: .
v_gene: TRBV6-5
d_gene: TRBD2
j_gene: TRBJ2-3
CDR3aa: CASSYSSGVTDTQYF
CDR3nt: TGTGCCAGCAGTTACTCCAGCGGGGTCACAGATACGCAGTATTTT

abundance: many
v_gene: TRBV20-1
d_gene: TRBD1
j_gene: TRBJ1-1
CDR3aa: CSARELAGQAYTEAFF
CDR3nt: TGCAGTGCTAGAGAACTTGCGGGACAGGCCTACACTGAAGCTTTCTTT

abundance: many
v_gene: TRBV19
d_gene: .
j_gene: TRBJ1-6
CDR3aa: CASSMVRGLVSSPLHF
CDR3nt: TGTGCCAGTAGTATGGTGCGGGGCTTGGTAAGCTCACCCCTCCACTTT

abundance: many
v_gene: TRBV3-1
d_gene: .
j_gene: TRBJ1-2
CDR3aa: CASSQAVGGYTF
CDR3nt: TGTGCCAGCAGCCAGGCGGTGGGAGGCTACACCTTC

abundance: few
v_gene: TRBV2
d_gene: TRBD1
j_gene: TRBJ2-2
CDR3aa: CATRDRGVTGELFF
CDR3nt: TGTGCCACCCGGGACAGGGGGGTCACCGGGGAGCTGTTTTTT

abundance: few
v_gene: TRBV12-3/TRBV12-4
d_gene: TRBD1
j_gene: TRBJ1-1
CDR3aa: CASRTDRGLGFGAEAFF
CDR3nt: TGTGCCAGCAGGACCGACAGGGGGCTTGGTTTCGGCGCTGAAGCTTTCTTT

abundance: many
v_gene: TRBV27
d_gene: .
j_gene: TRBJ1-5
CDR3aa: CASSPMAPGRFKNQPQHF
CDR3nt: TGTGCCAGCAGTCCGATGGCCCCTGGGAGGTTCAAGAATCAGCCCCAGCATTTT

abundance: many
v_gene: TRBV9
d_gene: TRBD1
j_gene: TRBJ1-6
CDR3aa: CASSPDQGTVLSSPLHF
CDR3nt: TGTGCCAGCAGCCCGGATCAAGGGACAGTTTTAAGTTCACCCCTCCACTTT

abundance: many
v_gene: TRBV5-4
d_gene: .
j_gene: TRBJ1-1
CDR3aa: CASSLWGAAAEAFF
CDR3nt: TGTGCCAGCAGCTTGTGGGGGGCGGCCGCTGAAGCTTTCTTT

abundance: .
v_gene: TRBV9
d_gene: .
j_gene: TRBJ2-1
CDR3aa: CASSVEPGSSYNEQFF
CDR3nt: TGTGCCAGCAGCGTAGAGCCAGGGAGCTCCTACAATGAGCAGTTCTTC

abundance: .
v_gene: TRBV2
d_gene: .
j_gene: TRBJ2-2
CDR3aa: CASSLQPANTGELFF
CDR3nt: TGTGCCAGCAGCTTACAGCCCGCGAACACCGGGGAGCTGTTTTTT

abundance: few
v_gene: TRBV5-1
d_gene: .
j_gene: TRBJ2-4
CDR3aa: CASSLGGNIQYF
CDR3nt: TGCGCCAGCAGCTTGGGGGGGAACATTCAGTACTTC

abundance: few
v_gene: TRBV6-1
d_gene: TRBD1
j_gene: TRBJ1-1
CDR3aa: CASSITGQGNTEAFF
CDR3nt: TGTGCCAGCAGTATTACCGGACAGGGGAACACTGAAGCTTTCTTT

abundance: many
v_gene: TRBV24-1
d_gene: .
j_gene: TRBJ2-1
CDR3aa: CATSDGDLGNEQFF
CDR3nt: TGTGCCACCAGTGATGGGGATTTGGGCAATGAGCAGTTCTTC

abundance: .
v_gene: TRBV11-3
d_gene: TRBD1
j_gene: TRBJ2-3
CDR3aa: CASAQGSPTDTQYF
CDR3nt: TGTGCCAGCGCACAGGGGTCCCCCACAGATACGCAGTATTTT

abundance: many
v_gene: TRBV12-3/TRBV12-4
d_gene: TRBD1
j_gene: TRBJ1-5
CDR3aa: CASSLGTGRRNQPQHF
CDR3nt: TGTGCCAGCAGTTTAGGGACAGGGAGGCGCAATCAGCCCCAGCATTTT